What follows are 26 T cell receptor beta chains derived from one specimen sequenced in a study of regulatory dendritic cells for organ transplantation. Profiled with immunoSEQ multiplex PCR; TCRdb holds only in-frame clones, not every one. The sample carries roughly 30,000 clones, less than 85% recorded once. Sequenced sample: naive CD8+ T cells from blood. Regarding subset: CD45RA+ naive T cells. The source of these receptors is a human donor in good health.

The table lists this clone with a few counts. The V and J genes are TRBV11-2 and TRBJ2-7, with D possibly TRBD1 on 5 matching bases. This CDR3 is 13 amino acids long. V lost 0 bases to trimming and J lost 6 bases, with 9 bases between them. Germline assignment: CDR1 SGHAT and CDR2 FQNNGV. The CDR3 protein is CASSLDRRGEQYF. The DNA for the CDR3 is TGTGCCAGCAGCTTAGATCGAAGGGGCGAGCAGTACTTC.

This chain uses TRBV27 with TRBJ2-1; no definite D call. This CDR3 spans 15 amino acids. V lost 6 bases to trimming and J lost 2 bases, with 14 bases between them. CDR1 and CDR2 from the germline V gene are MNHEY and SMNVEV (reference sequence). The chain's CDR3 is CASRPVPFPYNEQFF. CDR3 nucleotides: TGTGCCAGCAGACCGGTCCCCTTTCCCTACAATGAGCAGTTCTTC.

The CDR3 loop reads CASSFWGRPNQPQHF. CDR3 nucleotides: TGTGCCAGCAGCTTTTGGGGCAGACCTAATCAGCCCCAGCATTTT. The rearrangement links TRBV5-4 to TRBJ1-5, with D perhaps matching TRBD1 (5 bases). CDR3 size: 15 residues. Germline CDR1 is SGHNT and CDR2 is YYREEE (reference sequence). Trimming cost V 2 bases and J 4 bases, with 13 bases left between them.

The chain combines TRBV6-5 with TRBJ2-7; 8 nucleotides align to TRBD2. V gave up 1 base and J gave up 7 bases; unmatched junction bases: 6. CDR3 length: 14 amino acids. Germline CDR1 reads MNHEY; CDR2 reads SVGAGI. The chain's CDR3 is CASSYFAGGIEQYF. The CDR3, as DNA: TGTGCCAGCAGTTACTTTGCGGGGGGTATTGAGCAGTACTTC.

V gene TRBV6-5 combines with J gene TRBJ1-2, with TRBD1 matching 8 bases. V gave up 7 bases and J gave up 4 bases; unmatched junction bases: 5. The CDR3 has 13 amino acids. The V gene's germline CDR1 is MNHEY and CDR2 SVGAGI. The CDR3 sequence: CASNPQGAYGYTF. Written as DNA, the CDR3 is TGTGCCAGCAATCCCCAGGGGGCCTATGGCTACACCTTC.

This clone occurred a few times. This rearrangement joins TRBV19 to TRBJ1-2; a weak D match, TRBD1 (5 bases). There are 15 residues in the CDR3. Germline V CDR1 and CDR2: LNHDA, SQIVND (reference sequence). Trimming took off 7 bases at V and 3 bases at J, with 18 bases between the two ends. Here the CDR3 reads CASKSSGKSYYGYTF. Here the CDR3 DNA reads TGTGCCAGTAAATCTTCAGGGAAGAGCTACTATGGCTACACCTTC.

The chain recombines TRBV5-5 with TRBJ2-5; TRBD1 matches at 10 bases. The CDR3 covers 17 residues. V lost 2 bases, J lost 5 bases, and 12 bases stayed unmatched. CDR1 is SGHKS and CDR2 is YYEKEE in the germline V gene (reference sequence). CDR3 sequence (DNA): TGTGCCAGCAGCTTATACTGGACGGGACAGGGGCAGGAGACCCAGTACTTC. As protein: CASSLYWTGQGQETQYF.

The rearrangement uses TRBV7-2 and TRBJ2-7, with 10 bases aligning to TRBD2. Per the germline V gene, CDR1 is SGHTA and CDR2 is FQGNSA. The V segment lost 5 bases and the J segment 0 bases; nucleotides outside the gene matches: 7. The CDR3 length is 16 residues. This chain's CDR3 is CASSLSGGTPSYEQYF. CDR3 DNA: TGTGCCAGCAGCCTTAGCGGGGGGACACCCTCCTACGAGCAGTACTTC.

The chain is built from TRBV7-9 and TRBJ1-5, with 10 bases fitting TRBD1. Germline loops: CDR1 SEHNR, CDR2 FQNEAQ (reference sequence). This CDR3 contains 12 residues. Trimming took 4 bases from V and 15 from J; bases not matched to a gene: 6. The CDR3 sequence is CASSSGQGDRHF. CDR3 coding DNA: TGTGCCAGCAGCTCAGGACAGGGGGATCGGCATTTT.

This chain uses TRBV9 with TRBJ1-3; 10 nucleotides match TRBD1. J was trimmed by 3 bases and V by 4 bases; bases with no gene match: 7. The length of the CDR3 is 16 residues. CDR1 and CDR2 from the germline V gene are SGDLS and YYNGEE. The CDR3 coding sequence is TGTGCCAGCAGCCTGGGACAGGGGAACCTTGGAAACACCATATATTTT. Its protein product is CASSLGQGNLGNTIYF.

This clone came up a few times. In nucleotides, the CDR3 is TGTGCCAGCAGTGTTAGGGGGCTCTACGAGCAGTACTTC. Amino acid sequence: CASSVRGLYEQYF. The V call is TRBV27, the J call TRBJ2-7; 7 bases line up with TRBD1. Germline values: CDR1 MNHEY, CDR2 SMNVEV (reference sequence). Trimming took 5 bases from V and 3 from J; bases not matched to a gene: 4. There are 13 residues in the CDR3.

In DNA form, the CDR3 reads TGTGCCAGCAGCAGGGACAGGTATAATTCACCCCTCCACTTT. This gives the protein CASSRDRYNSPLHF. The chain combines TRBV5-6 with TRBJ1-6, with 8 bases aligning to TRBD1. V lost 4 bases to trimming and J lost 4 bases; unmatched junction nucleotides: 1. The germline CDR1 and CDR2 sequences are SGHDT and YYEEEE. The length of the CDR3 is 14 residues.

CDR3 in amino acids: CASSVVGSGTGIYNEQFF. Here the CDR3 DNA reads TGTGCCAGCAGCGTAGTCGGTTCCGGGACAGGCATCTACAATGAGCAGTTCTTC. V gene TRBV9 combines with J gene TRBJ2-1; 8 bases map to TRBD1. V was clipped by 0 bases and J by 3 bases; unmatched bases: 11. The V gene's germline CDR1 is SGDLS and CDR2 YYNGEE. This CDR3 comprises 18 residues.

This clone was picked up one time. This chain uses TRBV6-1 with TRBJ1-5, with 7 positions matching TRBD1. The V gene's germline CDR1 is MNHNS and CDR2 SASEGT. The CDR3 totals 15 residues. V shed 1 base, J shed 6 bases, and the junction held 6 bases outside the gene matches. The CDR3 sequence is CASSEGRGQGQPQHF. Here the CDR3 DNA reads TGTGCCAGCAGTGAAGGGAGGGGGCAGGGTCAGCCCCAGCATTTT.

The CDR3 loop reads CASSVGMGGGSYEQYF. The CDR3 nucleotides are TGTGCCAGCAGCGTAGGGATGGGGGGGGGCTCCTACGAGCAGTACTTC. The V call is TRBV9, the J call TRBJ2-7, with 7 bases fitting TRBD2. V was clipped by 0 bases and J by 0 bases; unmatched bases: 6. CDR3 size: 16 residues. In germline, CDR1 is SGDLS, CDR2 YYNGEE.

Only a few counts were recorded for this clone. J is TRBJ2-7 and V is TRBV11-2, with D possibly matching TRBD1 (5 bases). V was trimmed by 5 bases and J by 4 bases, leaving 21 bases between them. The CDR3 loop spans 16 amino acids. Germline V gene sequence: CDR1 SGHAT, CDR2 FQNNGV. The CDR3 protein is CASSPSEEGGAYEQYF. CDR3 nucleotides: TGTGCCAGCAGCCCTAGTGAGGAAGGTGGGGCATACGAGCAGTACTTC.

CDR3 amino acids: CASSQLLAGGGETQYF. The CDR3 region has the DNA TGTGCCAGCAGCCAGCTGCTAGCGGGGGGGGGAGAGACCCAGTACTTC. The chain employs TRBV7-8 and TRBJ2-5, with 12 bases aligning to TRBD2. After removal of 5 bases from V and 4 bases from J, the junction contained 8 bases not matched to a gene. The germline V gene encodes CDR1 SGHVS and CDR2 FQNEAQ. This CDR3 contains 16 residues.

This chain uses TRBV11-3 with TRBJ2-7; 9 bases match TRBD1. V gave up 4 bases and J gave up 4 bases; unmatched junction bases: 5. This CDR3 has 14 residues. Germline values: CDR1 SGHNT, CDR2 YENEEA. The DNA of the CDR3 is TGTGCCAGCAGCTCCCGGGACAGGGAGTACGAGCAGTACTTC. Translated: CASSSRDREYEQYF. The full variable domain, its missing parts supplied by reference TRBV11-3 and TRBJ2-7, is EAGVVQSPRYKIIEKKQPVAFWCNPISGHNTLYWYLQNLGQGPELLIRYENEEAVDDSQLPKDRFSAERLKGVDSTLKIQPAELGDSAVYLCASSSRDREYEQYFGPGTRLTVT.

The rearrangement joins TRBV12-5 to TRBJ1-1; the match to TRBD1 covers 7 bases. This CDR3 region has 14 residues. J gave up 4 bases and V 1 base, and 3 bases lay outside the gene matches. The germline V gene encodes CDR1 LGHNT and CDR2 FRNRAP. CDR3 sequence: CASGLGQGITEAFF. In DNA, the CDR3 is TGTGCTAGTGGTTTGGGACAGGGCATCACTGAAGCTTTCTTT.

The chain has TRBV7-8 and TRBJ1-1; the D gene is possibly TRBD1 (5 bases). The CDR3 has 14 residues. Germline V gene sequence: CDR1 SGHVS, CDR2 FQNEAQ. V gave up 1 base and J gave up 1 base, with 7 bases separating them. The CDR3 DNA reads as TGTGCCAGCAGCTTAGGGCAGGGGAACACTGAAGCTTTCTTT. Protein product: CASSLGQGNTEAFF. The whole variable domain, remainder taken from reference TRBV7-8 and TRBJ1-1, is GAGVSQSPRYKVAKRGQDVALRCDPISGHVSLFWYQQALGQGPEFLTYFQNEAQLDKSGLPSDRFFAERPEGSVSTLKIQRTQQEDSAVYLCASSLGQGNTEAFFGQGTRLTVV.

This chain links TRBV6-5 with TRBJ2-1; 8 bases map to TRBD2. V was pared by 4 bases and J by 6 bases, with 8 bases of the junction left unmatched. Germline CDR1 and CDR2: MNHEY and SVGAGI. This CDR3 has 15 residues. This CDR3 is CASSLAGTRPNEQFF. The CDR3 DNA follows: TGTGCCAGCAGTTTAGCCGGGACTAGACCCAATGAGCAGTTCTTC.

The CDR3 region is CASSLGDRGVQPQHF. DNA for the CDR3: TGTGCCAGCAGCTTGGGGGACAGGGGAGTTCAGCCCCAGCATTTT. The genes are TRBV5-6 and TRBJ1-5; 10 bases map to TRBD1. The CDR3 runs 15 residues. Unmatched junction bases numbered 3, after V lost 0 bases and J lost 6 bases. In germline, CDR1 is SGHDT, CDR2 YYEEEE.

This clone was detected only a few times. The chain links TRBV9 to TRBJ1-2; 7 nucleotides match TRBD1. This CDR3 region has 17 residues. The junction had 11 bases not matched to a gene; V was cut back by 3 bases and J by 0 bases. Germline V gene data show CDR1 as SGDLS and CDR2 as YYNGEE. The chain's CDR3 is CASSGYRQGSSNYGYTF. Here the CDR3 DNA reads TGTGCCAGCAGCGGCTACAGACAGGGAAGTTCTAACTATGGCTACACCTTC.

V is TRBV4-3 and J is TRBJ1-1; TRBD1 matches at 7 bases. The V and J ends lost 0 bases and 6 bases, in that order; junction bases with no gene match: 4. Germline V gives CDR1 LGHNA, CDR2 YSLEER. CDR3 size: 14 residues. CDR3 region: CASSQDQGVAEAFF. In DNA, the CDR3 is TGCGCCAGCAGCCAAGACCAGGGGGTGGCTGAAGCTTTCTTT.

The chain uses TRBV11-3 and TRBJ2-6; D remains unclear. The CDR3 loop spans 16 amino acids. The germline CDR1 and CDR2 sequences are SGHNT and YENEEA. V was trimmed by 0 bases and J by 0 bases, leaving 6 bases between them. CDR3 nucleotides: TGTGCCAGCAGCTTAGATGGCAGCTCTGGGGCCAACGTCCTGACTTTC. This gives the protein CASSLDGSSGANVLTF. The full variable domain, with the rest looked up from reference TRBV11-3 and TRBJ2-6, is EAGVVQSPRYKIIEKKQPVAFWCNPISGHNTLYWYLQNLGQGPELLIRYENEEAVDDSQLPKDRFSAERLKGVDSTLKIQPAELGDSAVYLCASSLDGSSGANVLTFGAGSRLTVL.

This chain links TRBV5-1 with TRBJ2-5; D is uncertain. CDR1 and CDR2 (germline): SGHRS, YFSETQ. Deletions cut 4 bases from V and 5 bases from J, with 12 bases between. CDR3 length: 13 residues. CDR3 in amino acids: CASSSGFRETQYF. The CDR3 region has the DNA TGCGCCAGCAGCAGTGGGTTCAGGGAGACCCAGTACTTC.